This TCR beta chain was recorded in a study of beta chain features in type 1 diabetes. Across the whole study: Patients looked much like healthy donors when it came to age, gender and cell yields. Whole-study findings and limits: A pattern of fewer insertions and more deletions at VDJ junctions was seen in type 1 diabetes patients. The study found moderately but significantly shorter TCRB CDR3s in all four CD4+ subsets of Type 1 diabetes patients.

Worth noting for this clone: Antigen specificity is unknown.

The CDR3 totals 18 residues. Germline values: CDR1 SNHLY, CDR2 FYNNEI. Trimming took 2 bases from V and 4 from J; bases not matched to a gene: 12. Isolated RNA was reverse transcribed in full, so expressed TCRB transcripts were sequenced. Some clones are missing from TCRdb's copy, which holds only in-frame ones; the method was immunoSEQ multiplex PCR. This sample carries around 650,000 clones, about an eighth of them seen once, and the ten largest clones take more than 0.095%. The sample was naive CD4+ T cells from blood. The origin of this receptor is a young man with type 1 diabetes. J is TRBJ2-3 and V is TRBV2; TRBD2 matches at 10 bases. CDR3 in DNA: TGTGCCAGCAGTGAAACCTTTCCTAGCGGGGGATCAGCAGATACGCAGTATTTT. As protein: CASSETFPSGGSADTQYF. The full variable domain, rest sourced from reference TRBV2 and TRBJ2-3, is EPEVTQTPSHQVTQMGQEVILRCVPISNHLYFYWYRQILGQKVEFLVSFYNNEISEKSEIFDDQFSVERPDGSNFTLKIRSTKLEDSAMYFCASSETFPSGGSADTQYFGPGTRLTVL.